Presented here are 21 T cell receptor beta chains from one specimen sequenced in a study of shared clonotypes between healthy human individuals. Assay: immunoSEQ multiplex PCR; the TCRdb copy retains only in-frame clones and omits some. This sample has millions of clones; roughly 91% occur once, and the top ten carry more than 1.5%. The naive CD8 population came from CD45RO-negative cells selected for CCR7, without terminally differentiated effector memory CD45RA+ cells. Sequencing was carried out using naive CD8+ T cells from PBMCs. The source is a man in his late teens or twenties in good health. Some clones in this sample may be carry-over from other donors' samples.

In nucleotides, the CDR3 is TGTGCCAGCAGTGTTGGCCTCCGGGGCACTGAAGCTTTCTTT. As protein: CASSVGLRGTEAFF. This chain joins TRBV25-1 and TRBJ1-1; D gene ambiguous. This CDR3 contains 14 residues. Germline V gene data show CDR1 as MGHDK and CDR2 as SYGVNS. V dropped 4 bases and J dropped 4 bases, with 13 bases sitting between them. Full variable domain (outside the CDR3, taken from reference TRBV25-1 and TRBJ1-1): EADIYQTPRYLVIGTGKKITLECSQTMGHDKMYWYQQDPGMELHLIHYSYGVNSTEKGDLSSESTVSRIRTEHFPLTLESARPSHTSQYLCASSVGLRGTEAFFGQGTRLTVV.

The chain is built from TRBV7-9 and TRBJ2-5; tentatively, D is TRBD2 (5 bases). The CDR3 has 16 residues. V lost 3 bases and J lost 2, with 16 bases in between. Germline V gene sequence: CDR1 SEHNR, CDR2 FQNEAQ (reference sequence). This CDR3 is CASSFPLGGRQETQYF. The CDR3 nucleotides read TGTGCCAGCAGCTTCCCTCTGGGCGGGCGTCAAGAGACCCAGTACTTC.

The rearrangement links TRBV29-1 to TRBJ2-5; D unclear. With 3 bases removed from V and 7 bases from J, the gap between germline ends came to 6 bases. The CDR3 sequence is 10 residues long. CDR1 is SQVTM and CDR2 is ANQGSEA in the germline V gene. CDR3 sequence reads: CSVESLTQYF. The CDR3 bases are TGCAGCGTTGAGAGTTTGACCCAGTACTTC.

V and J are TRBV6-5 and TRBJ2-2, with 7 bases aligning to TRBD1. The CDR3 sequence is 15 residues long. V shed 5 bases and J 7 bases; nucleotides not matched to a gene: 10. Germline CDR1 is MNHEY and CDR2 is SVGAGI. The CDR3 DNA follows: TGTGCCAGCAGTGGTCAGGGCAGGGACAGCGGGGAGCTGTTTTTT. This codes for CASSGQGRDSGELFF.

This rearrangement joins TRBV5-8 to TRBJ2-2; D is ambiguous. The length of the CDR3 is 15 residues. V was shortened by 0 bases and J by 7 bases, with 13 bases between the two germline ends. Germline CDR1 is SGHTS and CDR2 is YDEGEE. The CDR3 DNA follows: TGTGCCAGCAGCTTGGGACTGGTTGTGGTCGGGGAGCTGTTTTTT. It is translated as CASSLGLVVVGELFF. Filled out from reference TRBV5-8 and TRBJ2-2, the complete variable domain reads EAGVTQSPTHLIKTRGQQATLRCSPISGHTSVYWYQQALGLGLQFLLWYDEGEERNRGNFPPRFSGRQFPNYSSELNVNALELEDSALYLCASSLGLVVVGELFFGEGSRLTVL.

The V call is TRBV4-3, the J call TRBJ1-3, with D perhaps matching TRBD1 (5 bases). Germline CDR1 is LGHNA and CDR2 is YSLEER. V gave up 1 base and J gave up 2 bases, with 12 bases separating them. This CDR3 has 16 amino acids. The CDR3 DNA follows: TGCGCCAGCAGCCAAGGCCTCGGGACCGCTGGAAACACCATATATTTT. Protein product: CASSQGLGTAGNTIYF.

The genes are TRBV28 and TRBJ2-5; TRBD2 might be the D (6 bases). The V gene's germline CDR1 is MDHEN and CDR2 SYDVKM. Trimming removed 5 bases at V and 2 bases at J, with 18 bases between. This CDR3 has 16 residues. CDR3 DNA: TGTGCCAGCAGTCAACCATACCGGGACTCACAAGAGACCCAGTACTTC. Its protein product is CASSQPYRDSQETQYF.

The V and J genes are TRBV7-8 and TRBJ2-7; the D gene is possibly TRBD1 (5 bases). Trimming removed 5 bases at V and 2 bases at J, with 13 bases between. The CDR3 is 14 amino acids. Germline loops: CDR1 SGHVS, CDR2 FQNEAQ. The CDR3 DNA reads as TGTGCCAGCAGCACGCCGACAGAAACCTACGAGCAGTACTTC. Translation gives CASSTPTETYEQYF.

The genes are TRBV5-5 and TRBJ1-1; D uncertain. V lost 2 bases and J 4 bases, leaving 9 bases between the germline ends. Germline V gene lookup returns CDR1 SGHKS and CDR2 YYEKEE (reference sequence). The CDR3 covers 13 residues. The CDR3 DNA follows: TGTGCCAGCAGCTTACGAGTTGTCACTGAAGCTTTCTTT. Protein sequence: CASSLRVVTEAFF.

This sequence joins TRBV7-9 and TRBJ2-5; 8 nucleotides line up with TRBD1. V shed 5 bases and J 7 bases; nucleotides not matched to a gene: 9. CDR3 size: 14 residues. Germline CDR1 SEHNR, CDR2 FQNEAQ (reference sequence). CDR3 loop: CASSTRTGFGTQYF. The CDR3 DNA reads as TGTGCCAGCAGCACACGGACAGGGTTCGGGACCCAGTACTTC.

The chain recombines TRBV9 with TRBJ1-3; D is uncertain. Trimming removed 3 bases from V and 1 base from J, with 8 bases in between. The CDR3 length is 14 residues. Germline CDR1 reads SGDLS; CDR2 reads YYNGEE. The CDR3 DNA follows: TGTGCCAGCAGCGATAACCCTTCTGGAAACACCATATATTTT. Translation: CASSDNPSGNTIYF.

The CDR3 loop is CASSLLGGNQPQHF. The CDR3 DNA is TGTGCCAGCAGCTTACTGGGGGGGAATCAGCCCCAGCATTTT. The chain uses TRBV7-6 and TRBJ1-5, with D possibly matching TRBD1 (5 bases). Per germline, CDR1 SGHVS and CDR2 FNYEAQ. The V end lost 2 bases, the J end lost 4 bases, and 9 bases lay between the germline ends. The CDR3 contains 14 residues.

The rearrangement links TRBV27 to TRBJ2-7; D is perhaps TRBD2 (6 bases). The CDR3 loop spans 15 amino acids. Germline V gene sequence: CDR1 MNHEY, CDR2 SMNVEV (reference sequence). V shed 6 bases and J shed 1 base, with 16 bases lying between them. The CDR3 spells CASSPLGGGSYEQYF. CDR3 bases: TGTGCCAGCAGCCCGCTGGGCGGAGGGTCCTACGAGCAGTACTTC.

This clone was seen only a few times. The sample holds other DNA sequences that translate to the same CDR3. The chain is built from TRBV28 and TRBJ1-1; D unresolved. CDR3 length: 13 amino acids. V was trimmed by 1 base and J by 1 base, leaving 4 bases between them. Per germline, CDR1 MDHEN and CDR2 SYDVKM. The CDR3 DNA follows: TGTGCCAGCAGTTTATCTGGGAACACTGAAGCTTTCTTT. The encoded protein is CASSLSGNTEAFF.

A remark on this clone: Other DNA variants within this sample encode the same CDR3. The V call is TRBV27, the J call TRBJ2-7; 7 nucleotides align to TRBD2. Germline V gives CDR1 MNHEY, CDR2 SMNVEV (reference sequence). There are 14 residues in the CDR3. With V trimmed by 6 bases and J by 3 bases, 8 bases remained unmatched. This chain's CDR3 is CASSFGTGGYEQYF. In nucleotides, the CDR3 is TGTGCCAGCAGCTTTGGTACGGGGGGCTACGAGCAGTACTTC.

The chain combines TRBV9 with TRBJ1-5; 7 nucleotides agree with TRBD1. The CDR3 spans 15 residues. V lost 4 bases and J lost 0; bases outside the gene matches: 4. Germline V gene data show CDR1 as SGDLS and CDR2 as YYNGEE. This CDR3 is CASSPGQDSNQPQHF. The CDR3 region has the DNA TGTGCCAGCAGCCCAGGACAGGATAGCAATCAGCCCCAGCATTTT.

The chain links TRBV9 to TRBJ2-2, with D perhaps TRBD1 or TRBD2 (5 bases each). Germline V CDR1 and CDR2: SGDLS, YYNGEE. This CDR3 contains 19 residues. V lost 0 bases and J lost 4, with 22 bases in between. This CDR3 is CASSVGGLAGWGITGELFF. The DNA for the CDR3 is TGTGCCAGCAGCGTAGGCGGTTTGGCAGGGTGGGGGATCACCGGGGAGCTGTTTTTT.

As DNA, the CDR3 is TGTGCCGTGCACAGCCACCTGGGGCAAGAGACCCAGTACTTC. Translating gives CAVHSHLGQETQYF. This sequence joins TRBV5-6 and TRBJ2-5, with D uncertain. In germline, CDR1 is SGHDT, CDR2 YYEEEE. V was clipped by 10 bases and J by 2 bases, with 18 bases between them. This CDR3 comprises 14 residues.

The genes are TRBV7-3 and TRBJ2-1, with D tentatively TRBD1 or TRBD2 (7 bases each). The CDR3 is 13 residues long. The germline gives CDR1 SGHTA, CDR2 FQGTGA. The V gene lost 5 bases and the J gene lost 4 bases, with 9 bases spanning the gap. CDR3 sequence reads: CASSQGGYNEQFF. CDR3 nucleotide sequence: TGTGCCAGCAGCCAGGGGGGGTACAATGAGCAGTTCTTC.

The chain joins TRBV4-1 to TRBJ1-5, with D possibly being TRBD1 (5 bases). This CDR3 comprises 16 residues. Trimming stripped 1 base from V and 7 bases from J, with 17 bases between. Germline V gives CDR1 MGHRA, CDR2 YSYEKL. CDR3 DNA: TGCGCCAGCAGCCAAGGGGATGGGGGAGTTTGGCAGCCCCAGCATTTT. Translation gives CASSQGDGGVWQPQHF.

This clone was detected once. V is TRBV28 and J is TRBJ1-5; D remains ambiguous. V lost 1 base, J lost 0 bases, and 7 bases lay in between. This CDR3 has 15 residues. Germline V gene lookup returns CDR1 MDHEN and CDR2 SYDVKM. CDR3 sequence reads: CASSLLIGSNQPQHF. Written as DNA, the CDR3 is TGTGCCAGCAGTTTATTAATAGGTAGCAATCAGCCCCAGCATTTT.